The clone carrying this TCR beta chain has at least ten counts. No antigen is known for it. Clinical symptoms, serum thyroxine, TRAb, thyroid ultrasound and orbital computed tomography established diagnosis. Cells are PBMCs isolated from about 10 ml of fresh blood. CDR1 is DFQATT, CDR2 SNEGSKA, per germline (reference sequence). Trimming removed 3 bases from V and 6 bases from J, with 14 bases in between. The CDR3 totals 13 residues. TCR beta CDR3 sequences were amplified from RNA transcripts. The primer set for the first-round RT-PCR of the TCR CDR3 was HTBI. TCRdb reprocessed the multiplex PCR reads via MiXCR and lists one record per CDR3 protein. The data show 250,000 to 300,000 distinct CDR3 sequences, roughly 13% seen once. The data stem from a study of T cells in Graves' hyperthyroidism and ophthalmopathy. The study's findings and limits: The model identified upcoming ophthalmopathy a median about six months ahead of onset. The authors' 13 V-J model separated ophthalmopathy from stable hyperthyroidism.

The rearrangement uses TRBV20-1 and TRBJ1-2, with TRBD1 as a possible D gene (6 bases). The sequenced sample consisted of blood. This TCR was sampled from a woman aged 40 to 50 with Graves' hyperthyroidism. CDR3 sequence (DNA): TGCAGTGCTAGTACAGGGTCCGAGGATGGCTACACCTTC. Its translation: CSASTGSEDGYTF.